The 20 T cell receptor beta chains listed next were all sequenced from one sample in a study of control samples from healthy donors and cancer patients. Assay used: immunoSEQ multiplex PCR; TCRdb lists only in-frame clones, some missing. The sample has about 160,000 clones, around 90% seen once. The sample taken for sequencing was blood. The receptor set was obtained from a man between 25 and 39 years old in good health.

This clone appeared once. V usage is TRBV3-1 (or the pseudogene TRBV3-2) and J usage is TRBJ2-5; D tentatively reads TRBD1 or TRBD2 (5 bases each). The CDR3 is 15 amino acids. Trimming removed 0 bases at V and 5 bases at J, with 13 bases between. CDR1 and CDR2 (germline): LGHDT, YNNKEL (reference sequence). CDR3 protein: CASSQDRGWGETQYF. The CDR3 DNA reads TGTGCCAGCAGCCAAGATCGCGGGTGGGGGGAGACCCAGTACTTC.

This sequence joins TRBV5-1 and TRBJ2-2; 10 nucleotides align to TRBD1. The germline V gene has CDR1 SGHRS and CDR2 YFSETQ. V was clipped by 0 bases and J by 6 bases; unmatched bases: 2. The CDR3 length is 15 residues. The CDR3 coding sequence is TGCGCCAGCAGCTTGGGACAGGGGGCTGCCGGGGAGCTGTTTTTT. Residues: CASSLGQGAAGELFF. Using reference TRBV5-1 and TRBJ2-2 for the parts outside the CDR3, the full variable domain is KAGVTQTPRYLIKTRGQQVTLSCSPISGHRSVSWYQQTPGQGLQFLFEYFSETQRNKGNFPGRFSGRQFSNSRSEMNVSTLELGDSALYLCASSLGQGAAGELFFGEGSRLTVL.

V usage is TRBV2 and J usage is TRBJ1-1; tentative D call: TRBD1 (6 bases). CDR1 and CDR2 from the germline V gene are SNHLY and FYNNEI. The CDR3 spans 13 residues. V was clipped by 7 bases and J by 8 bases, with 17 bases between them. CDR3 amino acids: CASTGQLRDEAFF. In DNA, the CDR3 is TGTGCCAGCACGGGACAACTCCGTGACGAAGCTTTCTTT.

This clone was seen only once. The chain carries TRBV7-6 and TRBJ2-7; D is perhaps TRBD2 (6 bases). V dropped 5 bases and J dropped 6 bases, with 20 bases sitting between them. Germline V gene data show CDR1 as SGHVS and CDR2 as FNYEAQ. The CDR3 loop spans 15 amino acids. This CDR3 is CASSALGGLLAEQYF. Written as DNA, the CDR3 is TGTGCCAGCAGCGCGCTGGGGGGACTGCTGGCCGAGCAGTACTTC. The full variable domain, in which reference TRBV7-6 and TRBJ2-7 provide the parts outside the CDR3, is GAGVSQSPRYKVTKRGQDVALRCDPISGHVSLYWYRQALGQGPEFLTYFNYEAQQDKSGLPNDRFSAERPEGSISTLTIQRTEQRDSAMYRCASSALGGLLAEQYFGPGTRLTVT.

The V and J genes are TRBV10-3 and TRBJ2-7, with D perhaps TRBD2 (5 bases). Between the trimmed V and J ends, which lost 8 bases and 3 bases, there was a span of 14 bases. CDR1 ENHRY and CDR2 SYGVKD come from the germline V gene. The CDR3 runs to 13 residues. CDR3 nucleotide sequence: TGTGCCATCGGCGGGCTAGCCAACTACGAGCAGTACTTC. Amino acid sequence: CAIGGLANYEQYF.

The CDR3 sequence: CASSKRYRGNTEAFF. CDR3 bases: TGTGCCAGCAGCAAAAGGTACAGGGGGAACACTGAAGCTTTCTTT. The V gene is TRBV21-1, the J gene TRBJ1-1; the table gives TRBD1 as D, unverified against the DNA. TRBV21-1 constitutes a pseudogene. The CDR3 loop spans 15 amino acids.

CDR3 DNA sequence: TGCAGCGTTGAAGGCGATACTGGAAACACCATATATTTT. It encodes CSVEGDTGNTIYF. The J gene is TRBJ1-3, the V gene TRBV29-1, with D unresolved. From germline, CDR1 is SQVTM and CDR2 ANQGSEA. Trimming took off 1 base at V and 2 bases at J, with 6 bases between the two ends. The CDR3 contains 13 residues.

Notes on this clone: Other DNA sequences in this specimen translate into the identical CDR3. The J gene is TRBJ1-2, the V gene TRBV14; D is possibly TRBD1 (5 bases). There are 13 residues in the CDR3. V was trimmed by 6 bases and J by 4 bases, leaving 12 bases between them. Germline lookup yields CDR1 SGHDN and CDR2 FVKESK. The CDR3 coding sequence is TGTGCCAGCAGTACGGGGCAACTCTATGGCTACACCTTC. Amino acids: CASSTGQLYGYTF.

The CDR3, as DNA: TGTGCCAGCAGCGGTGAGGGCAATCAGCCCCAGCATTTT. Translation gives CASSGEGNQPQHF. This chain connects TRBV2 to TRBJ1-5; D gene uncertain. The CDR3 is 13 amino acids. V lost 6 bases and J 2 bases, leaving 8 bases between the germline ends. From germline, CDR1 is SNHLY and CDR2 FYNNEI. Full variable domain (missing parts from reference TRBV2 and TRBJ1-5): EPEVTQTPSHQVTQMGQEVILRCVPISNHLYFYWYRQILGQKVEFLVSFYNNEISEKSEIFDDQFSVERPDGSNFTLKIRSTKLEDSAMYFCASSGEGNQPQHFGDGTRLSIL.

This clone was seen just once. The chain is built from TRBV4-1 and TRBJ1-1; D is uncertain. Trimming took 4 bases from V and 2 from J, leaving 8 bases between them. Germline V lookup: CDR1 MGHRA, CDR2 YSYEKL. This CDR3 contains 13 residues. CDR3 nucleotide sequence: TGCGCCAGCAGCCCTGGAGCAAACACTGAAGCTTTCTTT. It is translated as CASSPGANTEAFF.

The genes are TRBV12-3 or TRBV12-4 and TRBJ1-2; possible D gene TRBD1, 6 bases. The length of the CDR3 is 13 residues. V dropped 10 bases and J dropped 4 bases, with 16 bases sitting between them. In nucleotides, the CDR3 is TGTGCCACCTCGCCTAGGGGGGGCTATGGCTACACCTTC. It codes for CATSPRGGYGYTF.

J is TRBJ2-4 and V is TRBV5-1, with D unresolved. The CDR3 loop spans 15 amino acids. V shed 6 bases and J shed 0 bases, with 13 bases lying between them. Germline values: CDR1 SGHRS, CDR2 YFSETQ. CDR3 residues: CASKEVELAKNIQYF. The CDR3 DNA sequence: TGCGCCAGCAAGGAAGTGGAACTAGCCAAAAACATTCAGTACTTC.

The sample holds a few counts of this clone. The rearrangement links TRBV2 to TRBJ1-6; 7 bases map to TRBD1. Germline CDR1 and CDR2: SNHLY and FYNNEI. J was trimmed by 7 bases and V by 6 bases; bases with no gene match: 12. The CDR3 has 16 amino acids. CDR3 coding DNA: TGTGCCAGCAGGCGGACGGCAGGGGGACTGAATTCACCCCTCCACTTT. As protein: CASRRTAGGLNSPLHF.

The rearrangement joins TRBV15 to TRBJ2-7; D gene uncertain. This CDR3 contains 13 residues. In germline, CDR1 is LNHNV, CDR2 YYDKDF (reference sequence). Trimming stripped 3 bases from V and 3 bases from J, with 9 bases between. The CDR3 nucleotides read TGTGCCACCAGCAGTGCGGCTATCTACGAGCAGTACTTC. Translating it yields CATSSAAIYEQYF.

This clone was seen at least ten times. The chain links TRBV28 to TRBJ1-4; no reliable D call. The CDR3 covers 13 residues. Trimming cost V 9 bases and J 8 bases, with 16 bases left between them. Germline loops: CDR1 MDHEN, CDR2 SYDVKM. The CDR3 loop is CASNGVGREKLFF. The CDR3 nucleotides are TGTGCCAGTAACGGTGTGGGTAGAGAAAAACTGTTTTTT.

The J gene is TRBJ1-1, the V gene TRBV7-6; weak D call: TRBD1 (6 bases). Trimming shortened V by 5 bases and J by 0 bases, and 19 bases separated the two germline ends. Germline CDR1 reads SGHVS; CDR2 reads FNYEAQ. The CDR3 runs 17 residues. The CDR3 loop reads CASSPSRAGAMNTEAFF. DNA of the CDR3: TGTGCCAGCAGCCCGAGCCGGGCAGGGGCCATGAACACTGAAGCTTTCTTT.

This clone appeared a few times. The chain has TRBV12-3 or TRBV12-4 and TRBJ2-2, with D possibly matching TRBD1 (5 bases). V lost 2 bases to trimming and J lost 7 bases, with 8 bases between them. The CDR3 runs 13 residues. In nucleotides, the CDR3 is TGTGCCAGCAGTTTATCAGGGATCGGGGAGCTGTTTTTT. This gives the protein CASSLSGIGELFF.

The chain uses TRBV7-2 and TRBJ1-3, with a tentative D call TRBD1 (6 bases). CDR1 and CDR2 (germline): SGHTA, FQGNSA. The CDR3 sequence is 17 residues long. The ends were cut back, 0 bases at V and 0 bases at J, with 12 bases in the middle. The CDR3 nucleotides are TGTGCCAGCAGCTTAGCGGAGGGGGTTCTCTCTGGAAACACCATATATTTT. It encodes CASSLAEGVLSGNTIYF.

The J gene is TRBJ2-3, the V gene TRBV29-1; D remains unclear. The V end lost 7 bases, the J end lost 0 bases, and 11 bases lay between the germline ends. This CDR3 comprises 13 residues. The V gene's germline CDR1 is SQVTM and CDR2 ANQGSEA. As DNA, the CDR3 is TGCAGCGCCCCGGCCTCTAGCACAGATACGCAGTATTTT. Protein sequence: CSAPASSTDTQYF.

The genes are TRBV12-3 or TRBV12-4 and TRBJ2-5; D tentatively fits TRBD1 or TRBD2 (5 bases each). The CDR3 runs 12 residues. V shed 1 base and J shed 8 bases, with 8 bases lying between them. DNA for the CDR3: TGTGCCAGCAGTTTAGTGGGGGTCACCCAGTACTTC. Amino acids: CASSLVGVTQYF.